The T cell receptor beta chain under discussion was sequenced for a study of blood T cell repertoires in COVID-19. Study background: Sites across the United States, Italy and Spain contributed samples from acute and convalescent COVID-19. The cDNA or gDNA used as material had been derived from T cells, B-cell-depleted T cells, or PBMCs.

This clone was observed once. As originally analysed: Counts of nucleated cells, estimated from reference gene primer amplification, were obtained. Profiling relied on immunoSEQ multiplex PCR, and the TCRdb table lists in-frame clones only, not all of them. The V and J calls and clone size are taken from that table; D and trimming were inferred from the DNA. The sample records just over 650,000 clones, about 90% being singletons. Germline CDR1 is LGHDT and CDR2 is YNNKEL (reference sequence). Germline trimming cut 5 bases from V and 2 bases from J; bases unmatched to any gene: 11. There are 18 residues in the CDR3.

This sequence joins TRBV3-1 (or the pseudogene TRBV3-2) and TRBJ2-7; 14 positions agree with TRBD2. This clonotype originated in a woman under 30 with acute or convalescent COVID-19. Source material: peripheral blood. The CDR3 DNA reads TGTGCCAGCAGCACGCAAGGCCGGGGACTAGCGGGGGCCTACGAGCAGTACTTC. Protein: CASSTQGRGLAGAYEQYF.